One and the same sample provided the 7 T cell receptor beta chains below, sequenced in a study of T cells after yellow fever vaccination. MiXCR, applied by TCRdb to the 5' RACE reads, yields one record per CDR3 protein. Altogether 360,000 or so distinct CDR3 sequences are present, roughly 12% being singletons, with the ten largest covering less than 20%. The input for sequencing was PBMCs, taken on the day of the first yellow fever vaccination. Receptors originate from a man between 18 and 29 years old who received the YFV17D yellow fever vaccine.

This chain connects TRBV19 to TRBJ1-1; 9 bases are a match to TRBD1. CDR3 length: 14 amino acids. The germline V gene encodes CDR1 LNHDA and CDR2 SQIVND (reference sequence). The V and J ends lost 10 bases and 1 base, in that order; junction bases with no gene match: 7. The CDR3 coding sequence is TGTGCCATCCTTCCGGGACAGGGGAACACTGAAGCTTTCTTT. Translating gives CAILPGQGNTEAFF.

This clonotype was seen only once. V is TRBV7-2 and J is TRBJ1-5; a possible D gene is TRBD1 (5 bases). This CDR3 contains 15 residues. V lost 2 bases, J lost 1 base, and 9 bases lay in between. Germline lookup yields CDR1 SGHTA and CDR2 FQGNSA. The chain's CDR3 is CASSLQGPSNQPQHF. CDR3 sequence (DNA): TGTGCCAGCAGCTTACAGGGTCCCAGCAATCAGCCCCAGCATTTT. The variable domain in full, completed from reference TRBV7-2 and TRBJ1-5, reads GAGVSQSPSNKVTEKGKDVELRCDPISGHTALYWYRQSLGQGLEFLIYFQGNSAPDKSGLPSDRFSAERTGGSVSTLTIQRTQQEDSAVYLCASSLQGPSNQPQHFGDGTRLSIL.

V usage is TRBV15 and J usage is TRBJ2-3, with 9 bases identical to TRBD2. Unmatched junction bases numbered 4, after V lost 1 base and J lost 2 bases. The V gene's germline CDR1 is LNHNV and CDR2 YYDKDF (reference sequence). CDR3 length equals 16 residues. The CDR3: CATSRGLAGSTDTQYF. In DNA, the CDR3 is TGTGCCACCAGCAGAGGCCTAGCGGGGTCCACAGATACGCAGTATTTT.

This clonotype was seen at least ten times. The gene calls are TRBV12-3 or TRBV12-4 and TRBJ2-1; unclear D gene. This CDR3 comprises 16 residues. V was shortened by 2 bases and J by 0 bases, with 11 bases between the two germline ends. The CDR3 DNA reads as TGTGCCAGCAGTTTAAGGCCGGCAAGCTCCTACAATGAGCAGTTCTTC. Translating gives CASSLRPASSYNEQFF.

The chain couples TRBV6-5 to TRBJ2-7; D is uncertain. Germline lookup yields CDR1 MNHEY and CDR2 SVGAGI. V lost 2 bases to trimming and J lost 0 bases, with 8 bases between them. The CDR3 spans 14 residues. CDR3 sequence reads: CASSYRASSYEQYF. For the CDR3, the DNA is TGTGCCAGCAGTTACAGGGCGAGCTCCTACGAGCAGTACTTC.

The CDR3 loop is CASSPQDQPQHF. The CDR3 coding sequence is TGTGCCAGCAGTCCCCAGGATCAGCCCCAGCATTTT. V usage is TRBV6-2 or TRBV6-3 and J usage is TRBJ1-5; the D is unclear. CDR3 length: 12 residues. Per the germline V gene, CDR1 is MNHEY and CDR2 is SVGEGT. The ends were cut back, 5 bases at V and 5 bases at J, with 7 bases in the middle.

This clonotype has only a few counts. The CDR3 DNA reads TGTGCCATCGCCTCGACAGGGGGCGATCAGCCCCAGCATTTT. Its translation is CAIASTGGDQPQHF. The chain couples TRBV10-3 to TRBJ1-5, with 10 nucleotides matching TRBD1. The CDR3 spans 14 residues. From germline, CDR1 is ENHRY and CDR2 SYGVKD. Germline trimming cut 8 bases from V and 5 bases from J; bases unmatched to any gene: 6.